These T cell receptor beta chains were read from a single sample in a study of OX40 agonist ivuxolimab in advanced cancers. Assay used: immunoSEQ multiplex PCR; TCRdb lists only in-frame clones, some missing. The table shows over 70,000 clones, with around 90% occurring only once. The sample was CD4+ or CD8+ T cells sorted from blood, taken in a trial of the OX40 agonist ivuxolimab. The receptors were sampled from an adult with an advanced solid tumor such as melanoma, head and neck, liver or kidney cancer. Each CDR3 is given with its conserved first and last residue. Fields, in order: CDR3 protein, CDR3 DNA, J gene, V gene, D gene, clone size. A D gene is named only where the DNA matches it firmly. The listing skips clone size in some rows; elsewhere it reads once, few, many or a size class.

CDR3aa: CASSLARRPTEAFF; CDR3nt: TGTGCCAGCAGCTTAGCGCGGAGGCCCACTGAAGCTTTCTTT; j_gene: TRBJ1-1; v_gene: TRBV7-9; d_gene: -; abundance: -
CDR3aa: CASSLRARGYSGELFF; CDR3nt: TGTGCCAGCAGCCTGAGGGCCAGGGGATATTCCGGGGAGCTGTTTTTT; j_gene: TRBJ2-2; v_gene: TRBV13; d_gene: -; abundance: -
CDR3aa: CASSLSRASNEQFF; CDR3nt: TGTGCCAGCAGCTTGTCCCGGGCTAGCAATGAGCAGTTCTTC; j_gene: TRBJ2-1; v_gene: TRBV5-4; d_gene: -; abundance: -
CDR3aa: CASSLGLALNNEQFF; CDR3nt: TGTGCCAGCAGCTTGGGACTAGCGCTTAACAATGAGCAGTTCTTC; j_gene: TRBJ2-1; v_gene: TRBV5-8; d_gene: TRBD2; abundance: -
CDR3aa: CASSPTRDSFSGANVLTF; CDR3nt: TGTGCCAGCAGCCCCACCCGGGACAGTTTCTCTGGGGCCAACGTCCTGACTTTC; j_gene: TRBJ2-6; v_gene: TRBV4-2; d_gene: TRBD1; abundance: -
CDR3aa: CAWSGGRGEQYF; CDR3nt: TGTGCCTGGAGTGGGGGCCGCGGCGAGCAGTACTTC; j_gene: TRBJ2-7; v_gene: TRBV30; d_gene: -; abundance: -
CDR3aa: CASSEDLSYNSPLHF; CDR3nt: TGTGCCAGCAGTGAAGACCTCTCCTATAATTCACCCCTCCACTTT; j_gene: TRBJ1-6; v_gene: TRBV2; d_gene: -; abundance: -
CDR3aa: CASSSGQGVINEQYF; CDR3nt: TGTGCCAGCAGCTCAGGACAGGGGGTAATAAACGAGCAGTACTTC; j_gene: TRBJ2-7; v_gene: TRBV11-2; d_gene: TRBD1; abundance: -
CDR3aa: CASSFHIPGLYRRLFF; CDR3nt: TGTGCCAGCAGTTTCCATATACCGGGACTTTACCGTAGGCTGTTTTTT; j_gene: TRBJ2-2; v_gene: TRBV28; d_gene: -; abundance: -
CDR3aa: CASSYQGGETQYF; CDR3nt: TGTGCCAGCAGTTACCAGGGAGGAGAGACCCAGTACTTC; j_gene: TRBJ2-5; v_gene: TRBV27; d_gene: -; abundance: -
CDR3aa: CASSPGTSSYNEQFF; CDR3nt: TGTGCCAGCAGCCCTGGCACAAGCTCCTACAATGAGCAGTTCTTC; j_gene: TRBJ2-1; v_gene: TRBV5-8; d_gene: -; abundance: -
CDR3aa: CSVYPGTDYGYTF; CDR3nt: TGCAGCGTCTACCCCGGGACAGACTACGGCTACACCTTC; j_gene: TRBJ1-2; v_gene: TRBV29-1; d_gene: TRBD1; abundance: few
CDR3aa: CAWSVQAVSYEQYF; CDR3nt: TGTGCCTGGAGTGTACAGGCGGTTTCCTACGAGCAGTACTTC; j_gene: TRBJ2-7; v_gene: TRBV30; d_gene: -; abundance: -
CDR3aa: CASSYLHSGANVLTF; CDR3nt: TGTGCCAGCAGCTATCTCCACTCTGGGGCCAACGTCCTGACTTTC; j_gene: TRBJ2-6; v_gene: TRBV5-6; d_gene: -; abundance: -
CDR3aa: CAWSVWGPYGYTF; CDR3nt: TGTGCCTGGAGCGTCTGGGGCCCCTATGGCTACACCTTC; j_gene: TRBJ1-2; v_gene: TRBV30; d_gene: -; abundance: few
CDR3aa: CASSWRTGSQETQYF; CDR3nt: TGTGCCAGCAGCTGGAGGACAGGGTCTCAAGAGACCCAGTACTTC; j_gene: TRBJ2-5; v_gene: TRBV7-8; d_gene: TRBD1; abundance: -
CDR3aa: CASSQEVGPSTDTQYF; CDR3nt: TGCGCCAGCAGCCAAGAGGTCGGACCATCCACAGATACGCAGTATTTT; j_gene: TRBJ2-3; v_gene: TRBV4-1; d_gene: -; abundance: -
CDR3aa: CSTRLGATGELFF; CDR3nt: TGCAGCACCCGTCTGGGAGCCACCGGGGAGCTGTTTTTT; j_gene: TRBJ2-2; v_gene: TRBV29-1; d_gene: -; abundance: -
CDR3aa: CASSYWPGHGYTF; CDR3nt: TGTGCCAGCAGTTATTGGCCAGGGCACGGCTACACCTTC; j_gene: TRBJ1-2; v_gene: TRBV6-5; d_gene: -; abundance: -
CDR3aa: CASGGPTRGTDTQYF; CDR3nt: TGTGCCAGTGGGGGCCCCACTCGTGGCACAGATACGCAGTATTTT; j_gene: TRBJ2-3; v_gene: TRBV19; d_gene: -; abundance: -
CDR3aa: CASSPLNTGELFF; CDR3nt: TGTGCCAGCAGTCCGCTTAACACCGGGGAGCTGTTTTTT; j_gene: TRBJ2-2; v_gene: TRBV27; d_gene: -; abundance: -
CDR3aa: CASSITRSSYEQYF; CDR3nt: TGTGCCAGTAGCATAACACGGAGCTCCTACGAGCAGTACTTC; j_gene: TRBJ2-7; v_gene: TRBV19; d_gene: -; abundance: -
CDR3aa: CASSTGDTGYNEQFF; CDR3nt: TGTGCCAGTAGTACTGGGGACACCGGCTACAATGAGCAGTTCTTC; j_gene: TRBJ2-1; v_gene: TRBV19; d_gene: -; abundance: -
CDR3aa: CASSPTRWTQNQPQHF; CDR3nt: TGTGCCAGCAGCCCTACTCGGTGGACTCAGAATCAGCCCCAGCATTTT; j_gene: TRBJ1-5; v_gene: TRBV7-8; d_gene: -; abundance: -
CDR3aa: CASSQIGTGAEQYF; CDR3nt: TGTGCCAGCAGCCAGATTGGGACAGGGGCCGAGCAGTACTTC; j_gene: TRBJ2-7; v_gene: TRBV4-2; d_gene: TRBD1; abundance: few
CDR3aa: CASSAGTSQETQYF; CDR3nt: TGTGCCAGCAGCGCTGGGACTAGCCAAGAGACCCAGTACTTC; j_gene: TRBJ2-5; v_gene: TRBV9; d_gene: TRBD2; abundance: -
CDR3aa: CASSLGASGLNQETQYF; CDR3nt: TGTGCCAGCAGCTTGGGGGCTAGCGGGTTAAACCAAGAGACCCAGTACTTC; j_gene: TRBJ2-5; v_gene: TRBV5-4; d_gene: TRBD2; abundance: -
CDR3aa: CASSLSGTGAEAFF; CDR3nt: TGTGCCAGCAGTTTATCCGGGACAGGGGCTGAAGCTTTCTTT; j_gene: TRBJ1-1; v_gene: TRBV28; d_gene: TRBD1; abundance: -
CDR3aa: CSVPEAPPLGYTF; CDR3nt: TGCAGCGTTCCCGAGGCCCCTCCTCTGGGCTACACCTTC; j_gene: TRBJ1-2; v_gene: TRBV29-1; d_gene: -; abundance: -
CDR3aa: CASSVTQRQGVGREQYF; CDR3nt: TGTGCCAGCAGCGTAACCCAAAGACAGGGGGTCGGCAGGGAGCAGTACTTC; j_gene: TRBJ2-7; v_gene: TRBV9; d_gene: TRBD1; abundance: -
CDR3aa: CASSQGAGLVIGYTF; CDR3nt: TGTGCCAGCAGCCAAGGAGCCGGCTTAGTAATTGGCTACACCTTC; j_gene: TRBJ1-2; v_gene: TRBV4-2; d_gene: -; abundance: -
CDR3aa: CASSLIFTLTGQSEEAFF; CDR3nt: TGTGCCAGCAGTTTAATTTTTACCTTGACAGGGCAGTCGGAGGAAGCTTTCTTT; j_gene: TRBJ1-1; v_gene: TRBV27; d_gene: TRBD1; abundance: -
CDR3aa: CASSLGQGAYNEQFF; CDR3nt: TGTGCCAGCAGCTTGGGACAGGGGGCCTACAATGAGCAGTTCTTC; j_gene: TRBJ2-1; v_gene: TRBV13; d_gene: TRBD1; abundance: -
CDR3aa: CASSVAGGADTQYF; CDR3nt: TGTGCCAGCAGTGTCGCGGGGGGGGCAGATACGCAGTATTTT; j_gene: TRBJ2-3; v_gene: TRBV6-4; d_gene: TRBD2; abundance: -
CDR3aa: CAWSVPSGWYEQYF; CDR3nt: TGTGCCTGGAGTGTACCGAGCGGGTGGTACGAGCAGTACTTC; j_gene: TRBJ2-7; v_gene: TRBV30; d_gene: -; abundance: -
CDR3aa: CASSRPGLSTQDTQYF; CDR3nt: TGTGCCAGCAGTCGCCCGGGACTATCAACTCAAGATACGCAGTATTTT; j_gene: TRBJ2-3; v_gene: TRBV2; d_gene: TRBD2; abundance: -
CDR3aa: CASSYWGQGVGNTEAFF; CDR3nt: TGTGCCAGCAGTTACTGGGGACAGGGAGTTGGGAACACTGAAGCTTTCTTT; j_gene: TRBJ1-1; v_gene: TRBV27; d_gene: TRBD1; abundance: few
CDR3aa: CASSLDGGAYEQYF; CDR3nt: TGTGCCAGCAGCTTAGACGGCGGAGCCTACGAGCAGTACTTC; j_gene: TRBJ2-7; v_gene: TRBV11-2; d_gene: -; abundance: -
CDR3aa: CASGELRGLLYNEQFF; CDR3nt: TGTGCCAGCGGCGAACTACGGGGCCTCCTCTACAATGAGCAGTTCTTC; j_gene: TRBJ2-1; v_gene: TRBV7-9; d_gene: -; abundance: -
CDR3aa: CASSPDISDEQYF; CDR3nt: TGCGCCAGCAGCCCGGACATCTCGGACGAGCAGTACTTC; j_gene: TRBJ2-7; v_gene: TRBV5-1; d_gene: -; abundance: -
CDR3aa: CASSLFYGSFYEQYF; CDR3nt: TGTGCCAGCAGCTTGTTTTATGGATCCTTCTACGAGCAGTACTTC; j_gene: TRBJ2-7; v_gene: TRBV5-5; d_gene: -; abundance: once
CDR3aa: CAFGQGDTEAFF; CDR3nt: TGTGCCTTTGGACAGGGCGACACTGAAGCTTTCTTT; j_gene: TRBJ1-1; v_gene: TRBV30; d_gene: TRBD1; abundance: few
CDR3aa: CASSLVGSTFHGYTF; CDR3nt: TGTGCCAGCAGTTTAGTGGGGTCCACTTTTCATGGCTACACCTTC; j_gene: TRBJ1-2; v_gene: TRBV27; d_gene: -; abundance: -
CDR3aa: CATTGTGSQPQHF; CDR3nt: TGTGCCACCACCGGGACAGGGAGTCAGCCCCAGCATTTT; j_gene: TRBJ1-5; v_gene: TRBV19; d_gene: TRBD1; abundance: -